This record concerns one T cell receptor beta chain sequence. The antigen is not known. This entry comes from a study of CD8+CD57+ T cells in acquired aplastic anemia. Study context: The sorted CD4+ and CD8+ cells yielded an average around 3 ug of DNA.

CDR3 and TCR beta VDJ profiling relied on genomic DNA as the template. TCRdb passed the reads through MiXCR, listing each CDR3 protein once. The table shows roughly 98,000 distinct CDR3 sequences, with roughly 70% occurring only once. Study-wide results and caveats: Overlap between patients and controls comprised almost 30 CD8+ CDR3 sequences.

Deletions cut 3 bases from V and 2 bases from J, with 11 bases between. The CDR3 covers 14 residues. CDR1 ENHRY and CDR2 SYGVKD come from the germline V gene. Those patients picked for sequencing had displayed CD8+CD57+ cell expansion on flow cytometry. Each patient carried a diagnosis of severe acquired aplastic anemia. The chain joins TRBV10-3 to TRBJ2-7; D possibly corresponds to TRBD1 (6 bases). Sequences were obtained from sorted CD4+, CD8+, or CD8+CD57+ T cells (not recorded which) from PBMCs. The TCR was taken from a human donor with aplastic anemia. The CDR3 DNA reads as TGTGCCATCAGTGACCAACAGGGACCCTACGAGCAGTACTTC. Its translation: CAISDQQGPYEQYF.